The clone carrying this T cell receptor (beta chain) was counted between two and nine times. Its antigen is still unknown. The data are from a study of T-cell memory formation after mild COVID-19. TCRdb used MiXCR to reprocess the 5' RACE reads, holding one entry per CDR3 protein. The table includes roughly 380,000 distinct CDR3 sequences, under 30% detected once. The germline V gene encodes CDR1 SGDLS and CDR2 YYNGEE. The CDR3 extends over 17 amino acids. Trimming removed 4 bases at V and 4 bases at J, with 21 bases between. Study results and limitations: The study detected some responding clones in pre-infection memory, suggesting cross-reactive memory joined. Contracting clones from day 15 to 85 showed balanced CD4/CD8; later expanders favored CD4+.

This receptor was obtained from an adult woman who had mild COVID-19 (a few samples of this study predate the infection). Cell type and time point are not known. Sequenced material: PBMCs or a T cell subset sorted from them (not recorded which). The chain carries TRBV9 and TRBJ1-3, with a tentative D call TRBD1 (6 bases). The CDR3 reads CASSLHLGQTSGNTIYF. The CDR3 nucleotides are TGTGCCAGCAGCCTCCACCTGGGACAAACGAGCGGAAACACCATATATTTT.